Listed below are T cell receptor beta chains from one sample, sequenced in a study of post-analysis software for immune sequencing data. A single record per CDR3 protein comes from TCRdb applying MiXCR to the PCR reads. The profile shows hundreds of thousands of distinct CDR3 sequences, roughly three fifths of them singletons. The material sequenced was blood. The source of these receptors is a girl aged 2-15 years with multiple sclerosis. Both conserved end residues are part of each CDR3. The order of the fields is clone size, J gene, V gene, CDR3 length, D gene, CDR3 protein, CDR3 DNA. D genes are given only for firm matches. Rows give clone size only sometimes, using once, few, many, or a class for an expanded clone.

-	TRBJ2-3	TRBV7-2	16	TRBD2	CASSPLAGGFTDTQYF	TGTGCCAGCAGCCCCCTAGCGGGGGGATTCACAGATACGCAGTATTTT
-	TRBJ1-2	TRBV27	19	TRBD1	CASSLTGRQGTQYIYGYTF	TGTGCCAGCAGTTTAACGGGTCGACAGGGGACGCAATATATCTATGGCTACACCTTC
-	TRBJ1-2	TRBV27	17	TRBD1	CASSSYRQGLKRYGYTF	TGTGCCAGCAGTTCCTACCGACAGGGACTGAAGCGCTATGGCTACACCTTC
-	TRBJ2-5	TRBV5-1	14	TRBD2	CASSPGEGGETQYF	TGCGCCAGCAGCCCCGGGGAGGGCGGTGAGACCCAGTACTTC
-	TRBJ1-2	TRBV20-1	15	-	CSARDLGQTPHGYTF	TGCAGTGCTAGAGATCTAGGGCAAACCCCCCATGGCTACACCTTC
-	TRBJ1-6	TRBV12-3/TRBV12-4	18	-	CASSLSRGSVSYNSPLHF	TGTGCCAGCAGTTTAAGCCGGGGGTCGGTCTCCTATAATTCACCCCTCCACTTT
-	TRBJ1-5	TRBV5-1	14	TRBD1	CASSLVTGGQPQHF	TGCGCCAGCAGCTTGGTTACAGGGGGGCAGCCCCAGCATTTT
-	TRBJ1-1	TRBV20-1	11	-	CSAGYMTEAFF	TGCAGTGCGGGGTATATGACTGAAGCTTTCTTT
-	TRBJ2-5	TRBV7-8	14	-	CASSFDGPGGEQYF	TGTGCCAGCAGCTTCGATGGACCCGGCGGGGAGCAGTACTTC
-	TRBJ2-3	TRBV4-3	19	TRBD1	CASSFDRGTARSSADTQYF	TGCGCCAGCAGCTTCGACAGGGGAACGGCGAGAAGCTCCGCAGATACGCAGTATTTT
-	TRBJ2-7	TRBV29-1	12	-	CSVVRDSGEQYF	TGCAGCGTTGTCCGGGACTCAGGCGAGCAGTACTTC
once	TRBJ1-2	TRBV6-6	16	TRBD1	CASSSPPGQQNYGYTF	TGTGCCAGCAGTTCACCTCCGGGACAGCAGAACTATGGCTACACCTTC
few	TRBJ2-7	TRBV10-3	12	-	CAIRDTAYEQYF	TGTGCCATCCGGGACACAGCCTACGAGCAGTACTTC
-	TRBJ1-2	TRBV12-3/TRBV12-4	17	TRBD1	CASSFGGTRQGRYGYTF	TGTGCCAGCAGTTTCGGAGGGACCCGACAGGGTCGGTATGGCTACACCTTC
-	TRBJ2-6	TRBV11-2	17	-	CASSRGTGSSGANVLTF	TGTGCCAGCAGCCGCGGGACGGGGAGCTCTGGGGCCAACGTCCTGACTTTC
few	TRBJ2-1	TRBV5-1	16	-	CASSLKAGRSYYEQFF	TGCGCCAGCAGCTTGAAGGCGGGACGGAGCTACTATGAGCAGTTCTTC
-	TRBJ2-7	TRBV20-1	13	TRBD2	CSAQLAGGSGQYF	TGCAGTGCACAACTAGCGGGAGGCTCGGGGCAGTACTTC
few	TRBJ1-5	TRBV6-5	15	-	CASSFLPDSNQPQHF	TGTGCCAGCAGTTTCCTCCCGGATAGCAATCAGCCCCAGCATTTT
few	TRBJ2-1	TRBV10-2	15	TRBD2	CASRGAGGYRNEQFF	TGCGCCAGCAGAGGAGCGGGGGGCTATCGGAATGAGCAGTTCTTC
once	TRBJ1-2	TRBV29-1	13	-	CSVDSPAYNGYTF	TGCAGCGTTGATTCCCCAGCCTATAATGGCTACACCTTC
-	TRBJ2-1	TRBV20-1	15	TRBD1	CSARGAGGKYNEQFF	TGCAGTGCTAGAGGGGCAGGGGGCAAGTACAATGAGCAGTTCTTC
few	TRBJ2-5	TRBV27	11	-	CASVGGETQYF	TGTGCCAGCGTTGGGGGAGAGACCCAGTACTTC
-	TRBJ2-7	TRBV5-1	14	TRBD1	CASSARQGAYEQYF	TGCGCCAGCAGCGCAAGACAGGGGGCCTACGAGCAGTACTTC
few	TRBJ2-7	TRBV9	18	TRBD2	CASSTGLAGGLSVEEQYF	TGTGCCAGCAGCACAGGACTAGCGGGAGGGCTCTCCGTGGAAGAGCAGTACTTC
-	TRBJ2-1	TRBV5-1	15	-	CASSFLQGSYNEQFF	TGCGCCAGCAGCTTCTTACAGGGTTCCTACAATGAGCAGTTCTTC
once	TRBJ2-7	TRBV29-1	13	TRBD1	CSILGTGTVRQYF	TGCAGCATTCTCGGGACAGGGACCGTCCGGCAGTACTTC
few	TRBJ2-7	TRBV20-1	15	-	CSARDRGASPYEQYF	TGCAGTGCTAGAGATAGAGGCGCGAGTCCCTACGAGCAGTACTTC
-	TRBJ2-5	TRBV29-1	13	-	CSVERGHQETQYF	TGCAGCGTTGAGAGGGGTCACCAAGAGACCCAGTACTTC
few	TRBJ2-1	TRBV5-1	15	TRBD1	CASSFGQGSRNEQFF	TGCGCCAGCAGCTTCGGACAGGGGTCTCGCAATGAGCAGTTCTTC
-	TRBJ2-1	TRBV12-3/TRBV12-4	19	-	CASSSGTRVPLWSYNEQFF	TGTGCCAGCAGTTCCGGGACAAGAGTCCCCCTTTGGTCCTACAATGAGCAGTTCTTC
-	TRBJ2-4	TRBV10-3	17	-	CAISESISRLLGNIQYF	TGTGCCATCAGTGAGTCGATTTCTCGGCTACTGGGGAACATTCAGTACTTC
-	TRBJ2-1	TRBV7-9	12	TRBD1	CASSATGNKQFF	TGTGCCAGCAGCGCGACAGGGAATAAGCAGTTCTTC
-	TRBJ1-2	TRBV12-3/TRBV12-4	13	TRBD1	CASMGTAYYGYTF	TGTGCCAGCATGGGGACAGCATACTATGGCTACACCTTC
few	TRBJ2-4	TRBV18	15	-	CASSPDSLAKNIQYF	TGTGCCAGCTCACCCGACAGCCTAGCCAAAAACATTCAGTACTTC
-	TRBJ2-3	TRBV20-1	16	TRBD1	CSARRPGTGSVDTQYF	TGCAGTGCTAGGAGACCCGGGACAGGGAGCGTAGATACGCAGTATTTT
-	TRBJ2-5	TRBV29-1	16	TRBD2	CSVDLRGGPKEETQYF	TGCAGCGTTGATTTGCGGGGGGGCCCGAAAGAAGAGACCCAGTACTTC
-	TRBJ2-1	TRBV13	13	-	CASSPPWHNEQFF	TGTGCCAGCAGCCCCCCGTGGCACAATGAGCAGTTCTTC
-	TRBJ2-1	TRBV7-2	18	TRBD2	CASSLVSTSGSLYNEQFF	TGTGCCAGCAGCTTAGTATCGACTAGCGGGAGCCTTTACAATGAGCAGTTCTTC
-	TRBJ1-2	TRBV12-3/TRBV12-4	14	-	CASRRETGKRGYTF	TGTGCCAGCAGGAGGGAGACCGGGAAACGCGGCTACACCTTC
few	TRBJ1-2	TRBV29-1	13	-	CSATGQAFYGYTF	TGCAGCGCCACGGGACAAGCATTCTATGGCTACACCTTC
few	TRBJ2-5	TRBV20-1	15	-	CSARDWHGGLETQYF	TGCAGTGCTAGAGACTGGCACGGGGGCTTAGAGACCCAGTACTTC
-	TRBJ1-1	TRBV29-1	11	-	CSVRRGTEAFF	TGCAGCGTGCGGAGGGGTACTGAAGCTTTCTTT
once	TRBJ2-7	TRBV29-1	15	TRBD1	CSVENRDRPSYEQYF	TGCAGCGTTGAAAACCGGGACAGGCCCTCCTACGAGCAGTACTTC
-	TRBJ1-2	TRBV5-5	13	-	CASSLMGGKGYTF	TGTGCCAGCAGCTTGATGGGGGGTAAGGGCTACACCTTC
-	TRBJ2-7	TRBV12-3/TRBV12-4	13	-	CASTHNNLYEQYF	TGTGCCAGCACCCATAATAATCTCTACGAGCAGTACTTC
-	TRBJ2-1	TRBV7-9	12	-	CASSLRMNEQFF	TGTGCCAGCAGCTTACGGATGAATGAGCAGTTCTTC
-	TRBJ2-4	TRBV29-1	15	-	CSVEGRGGPKNIQYF	TGCAGCGTTGAAGGCAGGGGGGGGCCCAAAAACATTCAGTACTTC
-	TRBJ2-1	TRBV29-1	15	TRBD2	CSVPSGLAGGEEQFF	TGCAGCGTTCCCTCGGGACTAGCGGGAGGTGAGGAGCAGTTCTTC
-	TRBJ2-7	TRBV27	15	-	CASSLGGTAYNEQYF	TGTGCCAGCAGTTTAGGAGGGACAGCCTACAATGAGCAGTACTTC
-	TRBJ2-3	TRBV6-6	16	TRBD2	CASSLTSGSKTDTQYF	TGTGCCAGCAGTTTGACTAGCGGGAGCAAGACAGATACGCAGTATTTT
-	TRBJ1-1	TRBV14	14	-	CASSKTHGNTEAFF	TGTGCCAGCAGCAAAACTCACGGGAACACTGAAGCTTTCTTT
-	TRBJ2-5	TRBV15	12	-	CATTTQQETQYF	TGTGCCACCACAACACAACAAGAGACCCAGTACTTC
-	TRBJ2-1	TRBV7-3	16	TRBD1	CASSPHTQGAYNEQFF	TGTGCCAGCAGCCCCCATACACAGGGGGCTTACAATGAGCAGTTCTTC
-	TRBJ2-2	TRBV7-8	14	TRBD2	CASSGLANTGELFF	TGTGCCAGCAGCGGACTAGCGAACACCGGGGAGCTGTTTTTT